Below, 27 T cell receptor beta chains from the same sample are listed, as sequenced in a study of identical twins. TCRdb reprocessed the 5' RACE reads with MiXCR, giving one entry per CDR3 protein. There are approximately 220,000 distinct CDR3 sequences in the sample; less than 10% occur only once, and 5% to 6.5% lies in the top ten. Sample: memory (CD45RO+) T cells sorted from blood. The receptors derive from a woman in her late teens or twenties in good health.

A few counts support this clonotype. Here the CDR3 DNA reads TGCGCCAGCAGCTCCGGGACAGGGGACTATGGCTACACCTTC. Protein product: CASSSGTGDYGYTF. The chain combines TRBV5-1 with TRBJ1-2; 10 bases map to TRBD1. The germline V gene has CDR1 SGHRS and CDR2 YFSETQ. CDR3 length: 14 residues. V shed 3 bases and J 3 bases; nucleotides not matched to a gene: 2.

This clonotype turned up a few times. The chain employs TRBV12-3 or TRBV12-4 and TRBJ2-7; 7 bases match TRBD1. Trimming cost V 7 bases and J 0 bases; bases outside gene matches: 6. There are 14 residues in the CDR3. The CDR3 sequence is CASIPGDSSYEQYF. The DNA of the CDR3 is TGTGCCAGCATTCCAGGGGACAGCTCCTACGAGCAGTACTTC.

This clonotype was found a few times. The V gene is TRBV6-2 or TRBV6-3, the J gene TRBJ2-5; maybe TRBD1 (6 bases). Germline V gene data show CDR1 as MNHEY and CDR2 as SVGEGT. Trimming took 5 bases from V and 3 from J, leaving 19 bases between them. CDR3 length: 16 residues. Here the CDR3 reads CASSPPGHRSKETQYF. The CDR3 DNA is TGTGCCAGCAGTCCACCGGGACACCGGAGCAAAGAGACCCAGTACTTC.

This clonotype occurred a few times. The chain carries TRBV3-1 and TRBJ2-1, with 8 bases fitting TRBD2. Germline trimming cut 1 base from V and 5 bases from J; bases unmatched to any gene: 4. This CDR3 contains 15 residues. Germline lookup yields CDR1 LGHDT and CDR2 YNNKEL (reference sequence). The CDR3 bases are TGTGCCAGCAGCCAAGCTGCGCGGGGGGACAATGAGCAGTTCTTC. Residues: CASSQAARGDNEQFF.

The rearrangement joins TRBV6-5 to TRBJ1-3; perhaps TRBD1 as D (5 bases). In germline, CDR1 is MNHEY, CDR2 SVGAGI. V lost 2 bases and J lost 0, with 8 bases in between. The CDR3 runs to 15 residues. CDR3 DNA: TGTGCCAGCAGTTACGGAGGGGCCTCTGGAAACACCATATATTTT. Translating gives CASSYGGASGNTIYF.

This clonotype was detected many times. The chain recombines TRBV5-1 with TRBJ2-7, with no clear D. Germline CDR1 reads SGHRS; CDR2 reads YFSETQ. CDR3 length: 15 residues. V lost 1 base to trimming and J lost 5 bases, with 16 bases between them. The CDR3 region is CASSLPGNGLHEQYF. For the CDR3, the DNA is TGCGCCAGCAGCTTGCCCGGCAATGGGCTACACGAGCAGTACTTC.

The chain has TRBV2 and TRBJ2-2; no clear D gene. The CDR3 is made up of 14 amino acids. Looked up from germline, CDR1 is SNHLY and CDR2 is FYNNEI. V was pared by 7 bases and J by 2 bases, with 11 bases between. CDR3 coding DNA: TGTGCCAGCATGGGCGGATCAAACACCGGGGAGCTGTTTTTT. Protein sequence: CASMGGSNTGELFF. Using reference TRBV2 and TRBJ2-2 for the parts outside the CDR3, the full variable domain is EPEVTQTPSHQVTQMGQEVILRCVPISNHLYFYWYRQILGQKVEFLVSFYNNEISEKSEIFDDQFSVERPDGSNFTLKIRSTKLEDSAMYFCASMGGSNTGELFFGEGSRLTVL.

This clonotype was detected a few times. The chain combines TRBV4-2 with TRBJ2-5, with D unresolved. The germline V gene has CDR1 LGHNA and CDR2 YNFKEQ. The CDR3 runs 15 residues. V dropped 0 bases and J dropped 1 base, with 9 bases sitting between them. CDR3 loop: CASSQDSSSQETQYF. CDR3 nucleotide sequence: TGTGCCAGCAGCCAAGATAGCTCTAGCCAAGAGACCCAGTACTTC.

The V gene is TRBV11-3, the J gene TRBJ2-2; the match to TRBD1 covers 7 bases. V lost 5 bases and J lost 3; bases outside the gene matches: 12. CDR3 length: 17 residues. Looked up from germline, CDR1 is SGHNT and CDR2 is YENEEA. CDR3 DNA: TGTGCCAGCAGCCCGCGTGCCGGGACAGACTACACCGGGGAGCTGTTTTTT. Encoded protein: CASSPRAGTDYTGELFF.

This clonotype was detected a few times. The chain couples TRBV5-6 to TRBJ2-4, with a tentative D call TRBD1 (5 bases). Trimming stripped 2 bases from V and 7 bases from J, with 13 bases between. The CDR3 is 14 residues long. Germline assignment: CDR1 SGHDT and CDR2 YYEEEE. DNA of the CDR3: TGTGCCAGCAGCTTACCAGGGTCTGCGAACATTCAGTACTTC. It translates to CASSLPGSANIQYF.

This rearrangement joins TRBV12-3 or TRBV12-4 to TRBJ1-1, with TRBD1 matching over 7 bases. This CDR3 region has 14 residues. The V segment lost 6 bases and the J segment 6 bases; nucleotides outside the gene matches: 10. The chain's CDR3 is CASSQTGSSSEAFF. The DNA of the CDR3 is TGTGCCAGCAGCCAGACAGGGTCGAGTTCTGAAGCTTTCTTT.

This clonotype was seen repeatedly, ten times or more. The chain uses TRBV4-1 and TRBJ2-1; 14 positions match TRBD2. The V gene end was trimmed by 6 bases and the J gene end by 1 base; junction bases not matched to a gene: 2. This CDR3 is 16 amino acids long. From germline, CDR1 is MGHRA and CDR2 YSYEKL. CDR3 residues: CASRRLAGGSYNEQFF. The CDR3 coding sequence is TGCGCCAGCAGGAGACTAGCGGGAGGGTCCTACAATGAGCAGTTCTTC.

The genes are TRBV20-1 and TRBJ1-6; D is unresolved. V gave up 3 bases and J gave up 1 base, with 10 bases separating them. CDR1 is DFQATT and CDR2 is SNEGSKA in the germline V gene (reference sequence). The CDR3 is made up of 15 amino acids. The CDR3 sequence is CSASVSRSYNSPLHF. In DNA, the CDR3 is TGCAGTGCTAGCGTTTCCCGGTCCTATAATTCACCCCTCCACTTT.

The table lists this clonotype with many counts. The chain carries TRBV12-3 or TRBV12-4 and TRBJ2-5; TRBD1 matches at 9 bases. The CDR3 has 13 amino acids. V lost 6 bases, J lost 4 bases, and 3 bases stayed unmatched. The CDR3 sequence is CASRMTGGETQYF. The CDR3 DNA reads as TGTGCCAGCAGAATGACAGGGGGAGAGACCCAGTACTTC.

This clonotype was picked up a small number of times. The chain combines TRBV6-1 with TRBJ2-3; D ambiguous. Germline values: CDR1 MNHNS, CDR2 SASEGT. This CDR3 is 16 amino acids long. V lost 3 bases to trimming and J lost 0 bases, with 13 bases between them. CDR3 in DNA: TGTGCCAGCAGTGACCCTTGGACGGCTAGCACAGATACGCAGTATTTT. Its protein is CASSDPWTASTDTQYF.

This clonotype appeared many times. The chain carries TRBV5-6 and TRBJ2-3, with D tentatively TRBD2 (6 bases). The V gene lost 0 bases and the J gene lost 1 base, with 12 bases spanning the gap. The CDR3 is 16 residues long. CDR1 and CDR2 from the germline V gene are SGHDT and YYEEEE. CDR3 sequence reads: CASSLGGTARTDTQYF. The CDR3 DNA is TGTGCCAGCAGCTTGGGGGGGACTGCACGCACAGATACGCAGTATTTT.

This clonotype came up a few times. DNA for the CDR3: TGCGCCAGCAGCCTGGCCCCATGGACTCCAGGTGTCTCCTACGAGCAGTACTTC. Encoded protein: CASSLAPWTPGVSYEQYF. The rearrangement joins TRBV5-1 to TRBJ2-7, with D possibly TRBD2 on 5 matching bases. The CDR3 totals 18 residues. Per the germline V gene, CDR1 is SGHRS and CDR2 is YFSETQ. The V end was cut by 4 bases, the J end by 0 bases, with 23 bases between.

The genes are TRBV20-1 and TRBJ2-1; the D gene is possibly TRBD2 (7 bases). Germline lookup yields CDR1 DFQATT and CDR2 SNEGSKA (reference sequence). Trimming stripped 4 bases from V and 6 bases from J, with 13 bases between. The CDR3 is 13 amino acids. The CDR3 reads CSATLRGPNEQFF. CDR3 nucleotide sequence: TGCAGTGCTACGTTGCGGGGGCCCAATGAGCAGTTCTTC.

This clonotype was recorded at least ten times. The V and J genes are TRBV12-3 or TRBV12-4 and TRBJ1-2; no reliable D call. The V end was cut by 5 bases, the J end by 0 bases, with 7 bases between. This CDR3 contains 13 residues. CDR3 region: CASSLGPNYGYTF. In DNA, the CDR3 is TGTGCCAGCAGTCTCGGCCCTAACTATGGCTACACCTTC.

This clonotype turned up a few times. The chain has TRBV12-3 or TRBV12-4 and TRBJ1-1; D unresolved. The CDR3 length is 13 residues. Trimming pared 5 bases from V and 5 bases from J, leaving 12 bases between. DNA of the CDR3: TGTGCCAGCAGTGACGTGGGAGGGACTGAAGCTTTCTTT. Its translation: CASSDVGGTEAFF.

A few counts support this clonotype. The chain uses TRBV30 and TRBJ1-5; D call uncertain. The CDR3 totals 15 residues. Germline CDR1 and CDR2: GTSNPN and SVGIG (reference sequence). Trimming took 0 bases from V and 6 from J, leaving 15 bases between them. CDR3 loop: CAWSVSRSRSQPQHF. In DNA form, the CDR3 reads TGTGCCTGGAGTGTCAGTAGGTCAAGGAGTCAGCCCCAGCATTTT.

The genes are TRBV20-1 and TRBJ2-3; a possible D gene is TRBD2 (6 bases). Germline V gives CDR1 DFQATT, CDR2 SNEGSKA (reference sequence). The CDR3 has 12 residues. Trimming took 6 bases from V and 10 from J, leaving 17 bases between them. The CDR3 coding sequence is TGCAGTGCAACAACACTAGCCCCCCCGCAGTATTTT. It yields the protein CSATTLAPPQYF.

The chain employs TRBV9 and TRBJ2-3; D unclear. The CDR3 totals 13 residues. CDR1 is SGDLS, CDR2 YYNGEE, per germline. V was cut by 0 bases and J by 6 bases, with 8 bases left in between. CDR3 amino acids: CASSVGLGDTQYF. CDR3 DNA: TGTGCCAGCAGCGTAGGGCTTGGGGATACGCAGTATTTT.

In its sample, this clonotype was seen many times. This chain links TRBV29-1 with TRBJ2-5; D is undetermined. Deletions cut 8 bases from V and 0 bases from J, with 10 bases between. This CDR3 has 12 amino acids. The germline CDR1 and CDR2 sequences are SQVTM and ANQGSEA. CDR3 DNA sequence: TGCAGCTTAGGACCGAACCAAGAGACCCAGTACTTC. It codes for CSLGPNQETQYF.

This clonotype was counted a few times. The CDR3 region has the DNA TGTGCCAGCAAACACAGGGTAACCTATAATTCACCCCTCCACTTT. This sequence encodes CASKHRVTYNSPLHF. J is TRBJ1-6 and V is TRBV2; possible D gene TRBD1, 6 bases. Trimming removed 7 bases at V and 2 bases at J, with 12 bases between. The CDR3 runs to 15 residues. Per the germline V gene, CDR1 is SNHLY and CDR2 is FYNNEI. The full variable domain, its missing parts supplied by reference TRBV2 and TRBJ1-6, is EPEVTQTPSHQVTQMGQEVILRCVPISNHLYFYWYRQILGQKVEFLVSFYNNEISEKSEIFDDQFSVERPDGSNFTLKIRSTKLEDSAMYFCASKHRVTYNSPLHFGNGTRLTVT.

On this clonotype: Because the CDR3 is missing its conserved closing phenylalanine or tryptophan, this is likely a read error. The gene calls are TRBV2 and TRBJ2-1; the D gene is possibly TRBD1 (5 bases). The CDR3 is 12 residues long. Germline loops: CDR1 SNHLY, CDR2 FYNNEI. V shed 8 bases and J shed 8 bases, with 13 bases lying between them. For the CDR3, the DNA is TGTGCCAGCTTAAGGGGTTTCGATGAGCAGTTCCTC. Amino acids: CASLRGFDEQFL.

This clonotype has more than one count but fewer than ten. The chain employs TRBV6-5 and TRBJ2-1, with a tentative D call TRBD1 (5 bases). With 6 bases removed from V and 0 bases from J, the gap between germline ends came to 15 bases. The CDR3 runs 16 residues. Germline V CDR1 and CDR2: MNHEY, SVGAGI. The CDR3 DNA sequence: TGTGCCAGCAGACTTCAGGGAATCAGCTCCTACAATGAGCAGTTCTTC. Translation gives CASRLQGISSYNEQFF.